Below, one T cell receptor (beta chain) is given with its context. This sample was taken from a study of shared clonotypes between healthy human individuals. Trimming took 3 bases from V and 4 from J, leaving 10 bases between them. Germline V gene sequence: CDR1 LNHNV, CDR2 YYDKDF (reference sequence). The CDR3 totals 13 residues. Each subset's genomic DNA was shared equally among a number of immunoSEQ plates. Assay used: immunoSEQ multiplex PCR; TCRdb lists only in-frame clones, some missing. The profile shows about 1 million clones, approximately 68% of them singletons. The source of this sequence is a man younger than 35 in good health. The sample taken for sequencing was memory CD4+ T cells sorted from blood. As for subset: CD45RA-negative fraction. The gene calls are TRBV15 and TRBJ2-7, with D possibly TRBD2 on 6 matching bases. For the CDR3, the DNA is TGTGCCACCAGCAGGGGAGGCAGATACGAGCAGTACTTC. Amino acids: CATSRGGRYEQYF.